The next 3 T cell receptor beta chains were all read from a single sample in a study of cytotoxic CD8 clonotypes in ibrutinib-treated CLL. Some clones are missing from TCRdb's copy, which holds only in-frame ones; the method was immunoSEQ multiplex PCR. The data show over 250,000 clones, 70% to 80% seen once. Sequencing used PBMCs, obtained at disease progression, from a patient treated with ibrutinib. The receptors originated from a human donor with chronic lymphocytic leukemia.

The chain combines TRBV2 with TRBJ2-6; weak D call: TRBD2 (5 bases). CDR1 is SNHLY, CDR2 FYNNEI, per germline. The CDR3 extends over 15 amino acids. V was trimmed by 3 bases and J by 0 bases, leaving 6 bases between them. In DNA, the CDR3 is TGTGCCAGCAGTGAGAGGGTCTCTGGGGCCAACGTCCTGACTTTC. It translates to CASSERVSGANVLTF.

The chain joins TRBV10-2 to TRBJ2-2; possibly TRBD2 for D (5 bases). This CDR3 spans 13 amino acids. Germline assignment: CDR1 WSHSY and CDR2 SAAADI. V shed 8 bases and J shed 3 bases, with 10 bases lying between them. CDR3 DNA: TGCGCCAGCGGACTCACTTACACCGGGGAGCTGTTTTTT. Its protein is CASGLTYTGELFF.

The CDR3 DNA sequence: TGTGCTAGTGGTTCTACAGGGCTTCCTAACTATGGCTACACCTTC. This gives the protein CASGSTGLPNYGYTF. The chain carries TRBV12-5 and TRBJ1-2; D might be TRBD1 (6 bases). CDR1 is LGHNT and CDR2 is FRNRAP in the germline V gene. This CDR3 contains 15 residues. The ends were cut back, 4 bases at V and 0 bases at J, with 12 bases in the middle.